This TCR beta chain was retrieved from a study of blood T cells in healthy people across ages. A J-beta primer mix and a sample-barcoded 5' primer were used in a second PCR of roughly 6 to 11 cycles. Every cDNA was tagged by a template-switch adaptor with 12 random nucleotides. Each CDR3 protein is one row after TCRdb ran MiXCR on the 5' RACE reads. This table has under 2,000,000 distinct CDR3 sequences, 40% to 55% appearing once. Study-wide results and caveats: Long-lived donors exceeded aged donors in naive CD4+ cells and diversity. Older individuals had lower TCR beta diversity per million T cells (the decline was roughly linear). The CMV status of each donor remained undetermined, and this could have confounded shifts in expanded clonotypes.

This clonotype occurred once. Its specificity is unknown. Germline lookup yields CDR1 SGHTA and CDR2 FQGNSA. V gave up 7 bases and J gave up 10 bases, with 26 bases separating them. The CDR3 is made up of 16 amino acids. Sequencing was carried out using blood. V is TRBV7-2 and J is TRBJ2-1; maybe TRBD2 (7 bases). The receptor comes from a woman in her 40s in good health. In DNA form, the CDR3 reads TGTGCCAGCACCATTAGGGGAGGGGGGGTCAGGCAGGAGCAGTTCTTC. Protein sequence: CASTIRGGGVRQEQFF.